Below are 20 T cell receptor beta chains sequenced from a single sample in a study of Ad26.COV2.S vaccination and SARS-CoV-2 variants. Stated treatment: around 19 received Ad26.COV2.S at low or high dose, single or two shots; about 5 received placebo; per-sample allocation not given. Day 63 after the first injection of vaccine or placebo was the sampling time. Measured with immunoSEQ multiplex PCR; TCRdb has only the in-frame clones, and not every one. The sample yields about 350,000 clones, about 87% seen once. The specimen was peripheral blood, collected in a trial of Ad26.COV2.S vaccine versus placebo. The source of these receptors is a person aged 18-60 years who received the Ad26.COV2.S COVID-19 vaccine or a placebo.

This sequence joins TRBV28 and TRBJ2-2; D uncertain. This CDR3 spans 15 amino acids. CDR1 MDHEN and CDR2 SYDVKM come from the germline V gene. V was pared by 2 bases and J by 4 bases, with 11 bases between. The CDR3 reads CASSLGSLSTGELFF. The CDR3, as DNA: TGTGCCAGCAGTTTAGGTAGCCTATCCACCGGGGAGCTGTTTTTT.

V gene TRBV27 combines with J gene TRBJ1-5, with TRBD1 identical over 9 bases. Germline V CDR1 and CDR2: MNHEY, SMNVEV (reference sequence). The CDR3 length is 15 residues. With 5 bases clipped from V and 6 bases from J, the junction kept 8 bases outside the gene matches. This chain's CDR3 is CASSLGQGVSQPQHF. The CDR3 coding sequence is TGTGCCAGCAGTCTGGGACAGGGAGTGAGTCAGCCCCAGCATTTT.

The chain carries TRBV27 and TRBJ2-1, with D perhaps TRBD1 or TRBD2 (5 bases each). Germline-derived CDR1 and CDR2 are MNHEY and SMNVEV (reference sequence). The CDR3 is 13 amino acids. The V and J ends lost 3 bases and 6 bases respectively, with 9 bases between them. This CDR3 is CASSFGALNEQFF. The CDR3 region has the DNA TGTGCCAGCAGTTTCGGGGCGCTCAATGAGCAGTTCTTC.

V is TRBV4-3 and J is TRBJ1-2; maybe TRBD1 (5 bases). The V end lost 2 bases, the J end lost 8 bases, and 12 bases lay between the germline ends. The CDR3 runs to 13 residues. Germline CDR1 and CDR2: LGHNA and YSLEER. CDR3 in DNA: TGCGCCAGCAGCCAAAGAGGGGTAGGCGGCTACACCTTC. Protein sequence: CASSQRGVGGYTF.

The rearrangement links TRBV5-1 to TRBJ1-1; D is ambiguous. CDR3 size: 15 residues. Trimming removed 4 bases at V and 3 bases at J, with 16 bases between. Germline V gene sequence: CDR1 SGHRS, CDR2 YFSETQ. CDR3 DNA sequence: TGCGCCAGCAGCCCTACTTCAAATTTGGACACTGAAGCTTTCTTT. Translated: CASSPTSNLDTEAFF. Full variable domain (outside the CDR3, taken from reference TRBV5-1 and TRBJ1-1): KAGVTQTPRYLIKTRGQQVTLSCSPISGHRSVSWYQQTPGQGLQFLFEYFSETQRNKGNFPGRFSGRQFSNSRSEMNVSTLELGDSALYLCASSPTSNLDTEAFFGQGTRLTVV.

The chain has TRBV28 and TRBJ1-2; tentative D call: TRBD1 (6 bases). V lost 6 bases and J 6 bases, leaving 17 bases between the germline ends. Per the germline V gene, CDR1 is MDHEN and CDR2 is SYDVKM. This CDR3 is 14 amino acids long. The CDR3 protein is CASRVPTGLNGYTF. As DNA, the CDR3 is TGTGCCAGCAGAGTCCCGACAGGTTTAAATGGCTACACCTTC.

The chain carries TRBV7-8 and TRBJ2-7; D is unresolved. Germline loops: CDR1 SGHVS, CDR2 FQNEAQ. The CDR3 extends over 15 amino acids. V dropped 2 bases and J dropped 6 bases, with 17 bases sitting between them. The CDR3 region has the DNA TGTGCCAGCAGCTTAAGTTCAAGGATTAGCAGCGAGCAGTACTTC. Its translation is CASSLSSRISSEQYF.

V gene TRBV7-9 combines with J gene TRBJ2-2, with D possibly being TRBD2 (5 bases). The CDR3 runs 14 residues. V lost 6 bases and J 6 bases, leaving 14 bases between the germline ends. The V gene's germline CDR1 is SEHNR and CDR2 FQNEAQ (reference sequence). CDR3 sequence (DNA): TGTGCCAGCAGACCTGCCTTAGCGTCCGGGGAGCTGTTTTTT. Amino acids: CASRPALASGELFF. The full variable domain, its missing parts supplied by reference TRBV7-9 and TRBJ2-2, is DTGVSQNPRHKITKRGQNVTFRCDPISEHNRLYWYRQTLGQGPEFLTYFQNEAQLEKSRLLSDRFSAERPKGSFSTLEIQRTEQGDSAMYLCASRPALASGELFFGEGSRLTVL.

With respect to this clone: Other DNA sequences in the same sample also yield this CDR3. This sequence joins TRBV11-3 and TRBJ2-3; D tentatively reads TRBD1 or TRBD2 (7 bases each). Germline assignment: CDR1 SGHNT and CDR2 YENEEA. This CDR3 contains 14 residues. Trimming removed 3 bases at V and 3 bases at J, with 10 bases between. The CDR3 spells CASSFRGGTDTQYF. CDR3 bases: TGTGCCAGCAGCTTCAGGGGGGGAACAGATACGCAGTATTTT.

The chain is built from TRBV5-5 and TRBJ2-3; possibly TRBD2 for D (7 bases). V lost 2 bases and J lost 2, with 12 bases in between. This CDR3 is 15 amino acids long. The germline gives CDR1 SGHKS, CDR2 YYEKEE (reference sequence). The CDR3: CASSLGGGPTDTQYF. CDR3 in DNA: TGTGCCAGCAGCTTAGGGGGGGGTCCCACAGATACGCAGTATTTT.

The chain is built from TRBV6-5 and TRBJ2-5; D uncertain. Germline V CDR1 and CDR2: MNHEY, SVGAGI. Deletions cut 5 bases from V and 6 bases from J, with 10 bases between. The length of the CDR3 is 12 residues. The CDR3 sequence: CASSPPEKTQYF. CDR3 in DNA: TGTGCCAGCAGTCCACCCGAGAAGACCCAGTACTTC.

The chain recombines TRBV18 with TRBJ2-3; D gene ambiguous. V was shortened by 0 bases and J by 4 bases, with 8 bases between the two germline ends. Germline CDR1 is KGHSH and CDR2 is LQKENI. The CDR3 length is 14 residues. The CDR3 spells CASSPPPKPDTQYF. CDR3 DNA: TGTGCCAGCTCACCACCTCCTAAGCCAGATACGCAGTATTTT.

This chain joins TRBV7-9 and TRBJ2-1, with TRBD2 matching 10 bases. The CDR3 length is 15 residues. Unmatched junction bases numbered 2, after V lost 2 bases and J lost 4 bases. Germline V CDR1 and CDR2: SEHNR, FQNEAQ (reference sequence). CDR3 residues: CASSLLAGEYNEQFF. DNA for the CDR3: TGTGCCAGCAGCTTACTAGCGGGGGAGTACAATGAGCAGTTCTTC.

V is TRBV2 and J is TRBJ2-5; TRBD2 agrees at 12 bases. CDR1 SNHLY and CDR2 FYNNEI come from the germline V gene. With 2 bases clipped from V and 3 bases from J, the junction kept 13 bases outside the gene matches. The CDR3 contains 19 residues. CDR3 DNA: TGTGCCAGCAGTGAACTAGCGGGGGGGCCTAGGGTCGTCGAAGAGACCCAGTACTTC. Translation: CASSELAGGPRVVEETQYF.

The chain carries TRBV27 and TRBJ2-3, with 7 nucleotides matching TRBD2. V trimming: 6 bases; J trimming: 6 bases; junction bases outside the gene matches: 12. Germline V CDR1 and CDR2: MNHEY, SMNVEV (reference sequence). The CDR3 covers 15 residues. CDR3 loop: CASSFVGGSDDTQYF. In DNA, the CDR3 is TGTGCCAGCAGCTTCGTCGGCGGGAGCGATGATACGCAGTATTTT.

V and J are TRBV13 and TRBJ1-1, with D unresolved. This CDR3 spans 14 amino acids. V dropped 1 base and J dropped 8 bases, with 14 bases sitting between them. CDR1 is PRHDT, CDR2 FYEKMQ, per germline (reference sequence). As DNA, the CDR3 is TGTGCCAGCAGCTTAGTCTTGGGCGGGAGCGAAGCTTTCTTT. Amino acids: CASSLVLGGSEAFF.

The rearrangement joins TRBV4-3 to TRBJ2-7; D gene ambiguous. Germline assignment: CDR1 LGHNA and CDR2 YSLEER. The CDR3 totals 15 residues. Trimming took 1 base from V and 3 from J, leaving 13 bases between them. CDR3 bases: TGCGCCAGCAGCCAAGTTTTTGGGCTCCACTACGAGCAGTACTTC. Its protein is CASSQVFGLHYEQYF.

The gene calls are TRBV27 and TRBJ2-1, with D possibly being TRBD2 (6 bases). Germline-derived CDR1 and CDR2 are MNHEY and SMNVEV (reference sequence). The CDR3 is made up of 19 amino acids. Trimming removed 3 bases at V and 8 bases at J, with 29 bases between. As DNA, the CDR3 is TGTGCCAGCAGTTTCGGGCAGTCGGGCATGGGGGGTCCGAGCGATGAGCAGTTCTTC. It yields the protein CASSFGQSGMGGPSDEQFF.

The CDR3 DNA follows: TGTGCCAGCAGCTTGACTAGCGGGGGCACAGATACGCAGTATTTT. Its translation: CASSLTSGGTDTQYF. V usage is TRBV5-4 and J usage is TRBJ2-3; 10 bases map to TRBD2. The CDR3 has 15 residues. Germline CDR1 reads SGHNT; CDR2 reads YYREEE (reference sequence). V lost 1 base, J lost 1 base, and 0 bases stayed unmatched.

V and J are TRBV10-3 and TRBJ2-1; 8 bases fit TRBD2. The ends lost 0 bases at V and 0 bases at J; junction bases unmatched: 22. The CDR3 covers 23 residues. Germline CDR1 is ENHRY and CDR2 is SYGVKD. Here the CDR3 DNA reads TGTGCCATCAGTGAGTCGATCGCGTCTGGAGCGGGGGCCCGGAAGAGCTCCTACAATGAGCAGTTCTTC. Amino acids: CAISESIASGAGARKSSYNEQFF.